Listed below are T cell receptor beta chains from one sample, sequenced in a study of T cell responses to AZD1222 COVID-19 vaccine. The table came from immunoSEQ multiplex PCR; TCRdb's copy has only in-frame clones and leaves some out. The data show over 150,000 clones, about nine tenths seen once. Sequencing used peripheral blood, obtained on day 0 of AZD1222 vaccination. These receptors originate from an adult in good health. Both conserved end residues are part of each CDR3. A D gene is named only where the DNA matches it firmly. Some rows have no size entry. The others give once, few or many, or a class for an expanded clone.

J | length | V | size | D | CDR3 | DNA
TRBJ1-6 | 14 | TRBV28 | . | . | CASSSGQGYSPLHF | TGTGCCAGCAGTTCTGGGCAGGGCTATTCACCCCTCCACTTT
TRBJ1-2 | 15 | TRBV18 | . | . | CASSPGRGANYGYTF | TGTGCCAGCTCACCGGGGAGGGGAGCTAACTATGGCTACACCTTC
TRBJ1-1 | 15 | TRBV5-5 | once | . | CASSERPWENTEAFF | TGTGCCAGCAGCGAAAGACCCTGGGAGAACACTGAAGCTTTCTTT
TRBJ1-6 | 14 | TRBV6-5 | . | TRBD1 | CASSETGPQSPLHF | TGTGCCAGCAGCGAGACAGGGCCACAGTCACCCCTCCACTTT
TRBJ1-1 | 15 | TRBV7-2 | . | TRBD1 | CASSPNTGGWTEAFF | TGTGCCAGCAGCCCAAACACAGGGGGCTGGACTGAAGCTTTCTTT
TRBJ1-3 | 17 | TRBV19 | . | . | CASSIDAGTDYRNTIYF | TGTGCCAGTAGTATAGACGCCGGGACTGATTATCGAAACACCATATATTTT
TRBJ1-6 | 16 | TRBV3-1/TRBV3-2 | . | . | CASSPTLTGRNSPLHF | TGTGCCAGCAGCCCCACCCTCACAGGGAGGAATTCACCCCTCCACTTT
TRBJ2-5 | 16 | TRBV5-1 | . | TRBD2 | CASSLEGLAAKETQYF | TGCGCCAGCAGCTTGGAAGGACTAGCGGCTAAAGAGACCCAGTACTTC
TRBJ2-5 | 14 | TRBV7-2 | . | . | CASSSFREQETQYF | TGTGCCAGCAGCTCATTCCGGGAGCAAGAGACCCAGTACTTC
TRBJ2-5 | 16 | TRBV28 | . | TRBD2 | CASSSTGTSGERTQYF | TGTGCCAGCAGTTCGACCGGGACTAGCGGGGAGAGGACCCAGTACTTC
TRBJ2-7 | 14 | TRBV19 | once | TRBD1 | CASSKDRGAHEQYF | TGTGCCAGTAGTAAAGACAGGGGTGCCCACGAGCAGTACTTC
TRBJ1-2 | 15 | TRBV28 | few | . | CASTQWGSTDYGYTF | TGTGCCAGCACGCAGTGGGGATCCACCGACTATGGCTACACCTTC
TRBJ1-2 | 13 | TRBV28 | . | . | CASRIPLTNGYTF | TGTGCCAGCAGGATACCCCTCACTAATGGCTACACCTTC
TRBJ1-2 | 13 | TRBV18 | . | TRBD1 | CASSGQGGYGYTF | TGTGCCAGCTCCGGACAGGGAGGCTATGGCTACACCTTC
TRBJ2-7 | 12 | TRBV3-1/TRBV3-2 | . | . | CASSQVNYEQYF | TGTGCCAGCAGCCAAGTAAACTACGAGCAGTACTTC
TRBJ1-2 | 14 | TRBV5-1 | . | . | CASSLATGEGGYTF | TGCGCCAGCAGCTTGGCCACGGGAGAAGGGGGCTACACCTTC
TRBJ2-3 | 16 | TRBV3-1/TRBV3-2 | once | . | CASSQDGAAKSDTQYF | TGTGCCAGCAGCCAAGATGGGGCGGCTAAGTCAGATACGCAGTATTTT
TRBJ2-2 | 16 | TRBV5-1 | . | . | CASSPTGGLNTGELFF | TGCGCCAGCAGCCCCACCGGGGGGCTGAACACCGGGGAGCTGTTTTTT